This TCR beta chain is drawn from a study of human T cells and chemical hapten exposure. This clonotype was counted at least ten times. TCRdb analysed the RACE reads with MiXCR anew, one entry per CDR3 protein. The table records 350,000 to 400,000 distinct CDR3 sequences, roughly 6% of them present only once. The CDR3 is made up of 15 amino acids. CDR1 and CDR2 from the germline V gene are SEHNR and FQNEAQ (reference sequence). V lost 5 bases to trimming and J lost 0 bases, with 12 bases between them. Time point meaning: patch test 2, 6 weeks after DPC sensitization. Treatment: therapeutic diphenylcyclopropenone sensitization with weekly scalp DPC.

The gene calls are TRBV7-9 and TRBJ2-3, with D possibly being TRBD1 or TRBD2 (5 bases each). The specimen comprised whole blood, sampled in connection with sensitization to the hapten diphenylcyclopropenone (DPC). The source is a young woman with alopecia areata. Some clones in this sample may be carry-over from other donors' samples. The CDR3 protein is CASSMGRLSTDTQYF. CDR3 DNA: TGTGCCAGCAGCATGGGACGGCTTAGCACAGATACGCAGTATTTT.